Here is one TCR beta chain with its context. Its antigen is as yet unknown. The method was immunoSEQ multiplex PCR; TCRdb's version includes in-frame clones alone and lacks a portion of them. This table has around 110,000 clones, around 91% appearing once. CDR1 and CDR2 (germline): WSHSY, SAAADI. CDR3 length: 14 amino acids. The trim removed 4 bases at V and 7 bases at J, leaving 4 bases unmatched. The sample is drawn from a study of T cell responses to AZD1222 COVID-19 vaccine. Broader study findings: White British ancestry dominated among donors, who included more females, and clonal diversity was possibly underestimated. Sampled repertoires all dated from after the peak T cell response.

The sequence came from an adult who received the AZD1222 COVID-19 vaccine. V is TRBV10-2 and J is TRBJ1-6; 7 nucleotides agree with TRBD1. The sequencing used peripheral blood, collected 28 days after the second AZD1222 dose. The CDR3 region is CASSVETGNSPLHF. CDR3 bases: TGCGCCAGCAGTGTTGAGACAGGGAATTCACCCCTCCACTTT.